The 21 T cell receptor beta chains below come from one sample, sequenced in a study of glioma-infiltrating T cells. Amplification of TCR alpha and beta CDR3 regions from RNA used iRepertoire nested multiplex PCR. A single record per CDR3 protein comes from TCRdb applying MiXCR to the multiplex PCR reads. The table lists about 45,000 distinct CDR3 sequences, under 25% of them singletons, with approximately 6.4% in the top ten. The source material was glioma tissue, nonneoplastic brain tissue, or PBMCs (not recorded which). The receptors here all came from a human donor with low-grade glioma or glioblastoma, undergoing nonglioma brain surgery, or in good health (not recorded which).

A word on this clonotype: This may come from a read error, since a much larger clone is one base off. The chain recombines TRBV4-1 with TRBJ2-3; tentatively, D is TRBD2 (6 bases). Trimming left V 7 bases short and J 7 bases short, with 15 bases between. The CDR3 runs to 13 residues. Germline-derived CDR1 and CDR2 are MGHRA and YSYEKL. In DNA form, the CDR3 reads TGCGCCAGCAACCCAGGAGGGGCTAATACGCAGTATTTT. Protein product: CASNPGGANTQYF.

This clonotype was observed many times. V gene TRBV6-6 combines with J gene TRBJ1-2, with 8 bases that match TRBD1. CDR3 size: 13 residues. The germline V gene encodes CDR1 MNHNY and CDR2 SVGAGI (reference sequence). V dropped 2 bases and J dropped 13; count of bases not matched to a gene: 9. In nucleotides, the CDR3 is TGTGCCAGCAGTTACGGACAGGGTTATATGGCCACCTTC. It codes for CASSYGQGYMATF.

This clonotype was detected many times. The chain couples TRBV2 to TRBJ2-1, with no clear D. Germline V gene data show CDR1 as SNHLY and CDR2 as FYNNEI. This CDR3 comprises 15 residues. The V and J ends lost 1 base and 2 bases respectively, with 9 bases between them. CDR3 DNA: TGTGCCAGCAGTGAAGAAATGGGGACCTACAATGAGCAGTTCTTC. It encodes CASSEEMGTYNEQFF.

This clonotype was seen a handful of times. This may be a read error, as it is one base from a much larger clone. In this CDR3 the conserved last residue, phenylalanine or tryptophan, is missing, so a read error is likely. The chain carries TRBV7-9 and TRBJ1-6, with 9 bases lining up with TRBD1. This CDR3 is built from 14 residues. Unmatched junction bases numbered 5, after V lost 4 bases and J lost 10 bases. Germline assignment: CDR1 SEHNR and CDR2 FQNEAQ (reference sequence). The CDR3 DNA reads as TGTGCCAGCAGCTGGGGACAGGGAGGCTCACCCCTCCACTCT. Translation: CASSWGQGGSPLHS.

This clonotype was seen at least ten times. The chain is built from TRBV12-3 or TRBV12-4 and TRBJ1-1; maybe TRBD1 (5 bases). The V end was cut by 7 bases, the J end by 8 bases, with 20 bases between. The CDR3 length is 14 residues. This CDR3 is CASTQGAPLREAFF. The DNA for the CDR3 is TGTGCCAGCACCCAAGGGGCCCCGCTGAGAGAAGCTTTCTTT.

This chain joins TRBV7-9 and TRBJ2-7, with 8 bases fitting TRBD2. Trimming at V came to 9 bases and at J to 6 bases, leaving 22 bases not matched to a gene. The CDR3 length is 17 residues. Germline V gene data show CDR1 as SEHNR and CDR2 as FQNEAQ (reference sequence). CDR3 bases: TGTGCCAGAAGCCCCCGCGGCCCGGGACTAGAATCGTTCGAGCAGTACTTC. Residues: CARSPRGPGLESFEQYF.

Turning to this clonotype: A read error may be the cause here, since a much bigger clone is one base away. V and J are TRBV4-2 and TRBJ1-2; D is perhaps TRBD1 (5 bases). Per germline, CDR1 LGHNA and CDR2 YNFKEQ. The CDR3 contains 14 residues. The CDR3 protein is CAISQGAGSYGYTF. Written as DNA, the CDR3 is TGTGCCATCAGCCAAGGGGCGGGATCGTATGGCTACACCTTC.

This clonotype has ten or more counts. J is TRBJ2-3 and V is TRBV25-1; 9 positions match TRBD2. Trimming cost V 7 bases and J 5 bases; bases outside gene matches: 10. The CDR3 totals 15 residues. Germline V gene data show CDR1 as MGHDK and CDR2 as SYGVNS. The CDR3 DNA is TGTGCCAGCACCTCAGCGGGGGGCCAGAGAGATACGCAGTATTTT. Translation: CASTSAGGQRDTQYF.

By its share, this clonotype is medium-sized (0.01 to 0.1%). The CDR3 coding sequence is TGTGCCAGCAGTTTAAGTGGACAGGTGAACACTGAAGCTTTCTTT. As protein: CASSLSGQVNTEAFF. The chain has TRBV27 and TRBJ1-1, with 7 bases identical to TRBD1. The junction had 3 bases not matched to a gene; V was cut back by 2 bases and J by 0 bases. Germline V gives CDR1 MNHEY, CDR2 SMNVEV (reference sequence). The CDR3 consists of 15 residues.

This clonotype was found many times. The chain links TRBV2 to TRBJ1-1, with D possibly being TRBD1 (5 bases). The V end was cut by 7 bases, the J end by 7 bases, with 16 bases between. Germline lookup yields CDR1 SNHLY and CDR2 FYNNEI. The CDR3 runs 13 residues. The CDR3 loop reads CASTPGDEIEAFF. Written as DNA, the CDR3 is TGTGCCAGCACTCCGGGGGATGAAATTGAAGCTTTCTTT.

The sample holds many counts of this clonotype. V and J are TRBV15 and TRBJ2-7, with D maybe TRBD2 (5 bases). The germline V and J ends were trimmed by 1 base and 5 bases, with 6 bases remaining between them. CDR3 length: 12 amino acids. Per the germline V gene, CDR1 is LNHNV and CDR2 is YYDKDF (reference sequence). The CDR3 DNA is TGTGCCACCAGCAGAGTGGGAGACGAGCAGTACTTC. Amino acids: CATSRVGDEQYF.

This clonotype occurred many times. The J gene is TRBJ2-3, the V gene TRBV20-1; 12 positions agree with TRBD2. This CDR3 is built from 17 residues. Germline CDR1 DFQATT, CDR2 SNEGSKA (reference sequence). The J segment lost 4 bases and the V segment lost 4 bases, leaving 12 bases of the junction unmatched. The CDR3: CSAKPSGGVVMADTQYF. The CDR3 nucleotides read TGCAGTGCTAAGCCTAGCGGGGGGGTCGTGATGGCAGATACGCAGTATTTT.

In its sample, this clonotype was seen many times. The V gene is TRBV4-1, the J gene TRBJ1-6, with TRBD1 as a possible D gene (6 bases). The CDR3 covers 17 residues. V gave up 4 bases and J gave up 6 bases, with 19 bases separating them. The germline V gene encodes CDR1 MGHRA and CDR2 YSYEKL. CDR3 amino acids: CASSLSGGALVNSPLHF. As DNA, the CDR3 is TGCGCCAGCAGCCTGTCTGGGGGGGCTCTGGTTAATTCACCCCTCCACTTT.

Worth noting for this clonotype: This may come from a read error, since a much larger clone is one base off. The J gene is TRBJ2-5, the V gene TRBV2, with 10 bases identical to TRBD1. This CDR3 has 15 residues. CDR1 is SNHLY and CDR2 is FYNNEI in the germline V gene. V gave up 2 bases and J gave up 5 bases; unmatched junction bases: 5. The CDR3 region is CASSELGQGNETQYF. For the CDR3, the DNA is TGTGCCAGCAGTGAATTGGGACAGGGGAACGAGACCCAGTACTTC.

The table lists this clonotype with many counts. The chain employs TRBV18 and TRBJ1-1, with D tentatively TRBD1 (6 bases). This CDR3 is 13 amino acids long. The V end was cut by 3 bases, the J end by 1 base, with 6 bases between. In germline, CDR1 is KGHSH, CDR2 LQKENI. The CDR3 nucleotides read TGTGCCAGCTCACCGGGACAGAACACTGAAGCTTTCTTT. Translated, it gives CASSPGQNTEAFF.

This clonotype was detected many times. Written as DNA, the CDR3 is TGTGCCAGCAGCCGTCCCGGGACTAAAAGGAATGAGCAGTTCTTC. Translating gives CASSRPGTKRNEQFF. This chain uses TRBV28 with TRBJ2-1; 7 nucleotides agree with TRBD2. Trimming took 6 bases from V and 7 from J; bases not matched to a gene: 12. CDR1 is MDHEN and CDR2 is SYDVKM in the germline V gene. This CDR3 comprises 15 residues.

The chain has TRBV4-1 and TRBJ2-1; 7 bases agree with TRBD1. CDR3 size: 16 residues. Germline lookup yields CDR1 MGHRA and CDR2 YSYEKL. J was trimmed by 5 bases and V by 5 bases; bases with no gene match: 12. The CDR3 spells CASSFPTGTINNEQFF. Written as DNA, the CDR3 is TGCGCCAGCAGCTTCCCGACAGGGACAATTAACAATGAGCAGTTCTTC.

This clonotype was seen only a few times. The chain recombines TRBV7-3 with TRBJ1-6; 7 nucleotides agree with TRBD1. This CDR3 region has 15 residues. Looked up from germline, CDR1 is SGHTA and CDR2 is FQGTGA. The junction had 2 bases not matched to a gene; V was cut back by 0 bases and J by 6 bases. For the CDR3, the DNA is TGTGCCAGCAGCTTAACTGGGACAGCTAATTCACCCCTCCACTTT. Translated: CASSLTGTANSPLHF.

This clonotype appeared once. The chain has TRBV10-2 and TRBJ2-5; 12 bases match TRBD2. J gave up 8 bases and V 8 bases, and 9 bases lay outside the gene matches. CDR1 and CDR2 (germline): WSHSY, SAAADI. The CDR3 has 14 amino acids. The CDR3 spells CASGVGLAGYTQYF. The CDR3 DNA is TGCGCCAGCGGTGTCGGACTAGCGGGGTATACCCAGTACTTC.

This clonotype was seen repeatedly, ten times or more. The chain has TRBV5-1 and TRBJ2-3, with a weak D call TRBD2 (7 bases). The V gene's germline CDR1 is SGHRS and CDR2 YFSETQ. Trimming pared 0 bases from V and 4 bases from J, leaving 12 bases between. The CDR3 length is 15 residues. The CDR3 here is CASSLEGGLADTQYF. CDR3 sequence (DNA): TGCGCCAGCAGCTTGGAGGGGGGGCTCGCAGATACGCAGTATTTT.

V usage is TRBV10-1 and J usage is TRBJ1-5; D gene ambiguous. This CDR3 region has 13 residues. Trimming took 9 bases from V and 12 from J, leaving 21 bases between them. CDR1 is WNHNN, CDR2 SYGVQD, per germline (reference sequence). CDR3 amino acids: CARGLDGNQNQHF. In DNA, the CDR3 is TGCGCCAGAGGCCTGGATGGCAATCAGAACCAGCATTTT.